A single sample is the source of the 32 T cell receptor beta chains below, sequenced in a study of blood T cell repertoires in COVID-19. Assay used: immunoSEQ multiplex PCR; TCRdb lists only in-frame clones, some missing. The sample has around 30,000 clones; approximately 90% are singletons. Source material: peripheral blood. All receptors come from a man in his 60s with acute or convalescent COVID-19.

The CDR3: CASSARGNYGYTF. CDR3 DNA: TGTGCCAGCAGTGCCAGGGGTAACTATGGCTACACCTTC. The V call is TRBV27, the J call TRBJ1-2, with D perhaps matching TRBD1 (6 bases). V was trimmed by 5 bases and J by 1 base, leaving 8 bases between them. The germline V gene encodes CDR1 MNHEY and CDR2 SMNVEV (reference sequence). The CDR3 has 13 amino acids.

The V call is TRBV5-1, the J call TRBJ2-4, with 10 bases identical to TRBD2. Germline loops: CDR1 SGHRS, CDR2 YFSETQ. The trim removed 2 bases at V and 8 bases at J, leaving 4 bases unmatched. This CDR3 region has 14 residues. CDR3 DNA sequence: TGCGCCAGCAGCTTAGCGGGAGGGCAAGACATTCAGTACTTC. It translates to CASSLAGGQDIQYF.

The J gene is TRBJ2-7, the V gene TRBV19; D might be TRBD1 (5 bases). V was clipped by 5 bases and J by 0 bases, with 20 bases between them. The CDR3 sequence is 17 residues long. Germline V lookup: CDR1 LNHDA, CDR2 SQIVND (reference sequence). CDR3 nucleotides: TGTGCCAGTAGTGCTAACGGGTATAGGGGAAACTCCTACGAGCAGTACTTC. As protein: CASSANGYRGNSYEQYF. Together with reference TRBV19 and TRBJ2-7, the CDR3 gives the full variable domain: DGGITQSPKYLFRKEGQNVTLSCEQNLNHDAMYWYRQDPGQGLRLIYYSQIVNDFQKGDIAEGYSVSREKKESFPLTVTSAQKNPTAFYLCASSANGYRGNSYEQYFGPGTRLTVT.

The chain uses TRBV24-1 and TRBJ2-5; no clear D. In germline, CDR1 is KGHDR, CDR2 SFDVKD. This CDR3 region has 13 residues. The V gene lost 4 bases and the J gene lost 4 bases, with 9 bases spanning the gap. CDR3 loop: CATSEVERETQYF. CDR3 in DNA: TGTGCCACCAGTGAGGTAGAACGAGAGACCCAGTACTTC.

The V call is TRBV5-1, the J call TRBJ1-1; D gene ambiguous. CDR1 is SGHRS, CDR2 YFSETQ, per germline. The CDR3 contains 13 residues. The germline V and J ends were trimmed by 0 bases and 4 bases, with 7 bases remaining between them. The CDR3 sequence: CASSLDSLTEAFF. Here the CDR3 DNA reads TGCGCCAGCAGCTTGGACAGCCTCACTGAAGCTTTCTTT. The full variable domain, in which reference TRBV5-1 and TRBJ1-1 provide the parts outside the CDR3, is KAGVTQTPRYLIKTRGQQVTLSCSPISGHRSVSWYQQTPGQGLQFLFEYFSETQRNKGNFPGRFSGRQFSNSRSEMNVSTLELGDSALYLCASSLDSLTEAFFGQGTRLTVV.

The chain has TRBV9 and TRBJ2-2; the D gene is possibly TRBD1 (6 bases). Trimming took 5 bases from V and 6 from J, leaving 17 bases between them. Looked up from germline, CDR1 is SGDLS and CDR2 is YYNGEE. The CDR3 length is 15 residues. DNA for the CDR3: TGTGCCAGCAGTAGGGTGGGGGCTGTCGCCGGGGAGCTGTTTTTT. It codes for CASSRVGAVAGELFF.

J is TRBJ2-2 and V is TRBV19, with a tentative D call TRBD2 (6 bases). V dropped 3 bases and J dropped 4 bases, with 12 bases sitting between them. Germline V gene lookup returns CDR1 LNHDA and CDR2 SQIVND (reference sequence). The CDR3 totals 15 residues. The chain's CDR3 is CASSILLEGTGELFF. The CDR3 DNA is TGTGCCAGTAGTATTCTGTTGGAGGGCACCGGGGAGCTGTTTTTT.

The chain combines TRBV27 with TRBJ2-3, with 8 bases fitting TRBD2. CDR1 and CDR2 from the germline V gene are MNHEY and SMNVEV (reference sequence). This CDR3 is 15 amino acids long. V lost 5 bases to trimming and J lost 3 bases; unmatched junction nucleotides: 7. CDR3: CASSRGGIGTDTQYF. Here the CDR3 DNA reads TGTGCCAGCAGTCGGGGGGGGATCGGAACAGATACGCAGTATTTT.

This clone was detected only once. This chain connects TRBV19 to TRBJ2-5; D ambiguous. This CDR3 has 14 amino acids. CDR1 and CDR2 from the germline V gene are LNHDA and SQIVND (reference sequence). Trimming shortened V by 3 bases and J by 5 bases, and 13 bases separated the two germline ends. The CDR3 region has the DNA TGTGCCAGTAGTATCGCTAGGTCCTGGGAGACCCAGTACTTC. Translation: CASSIARSWETQYF. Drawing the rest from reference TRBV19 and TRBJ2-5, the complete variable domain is DGGITQSPKYLFRKEGQNVTLSCEQNLNHDAMYWYRQDPGQGLRLIYYSQIVNDFQKGDIAEGYSVSREKKESFPLTVTSAQKNPTAFYLCASSIARSWETQYFGPGTRLLVL.

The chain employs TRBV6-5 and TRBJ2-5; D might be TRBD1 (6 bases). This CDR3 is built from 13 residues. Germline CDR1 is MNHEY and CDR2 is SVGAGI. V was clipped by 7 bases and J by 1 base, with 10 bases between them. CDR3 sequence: CASNRDIQETQYF. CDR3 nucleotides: TGTGCCAGCAACCGGGACATCCAAGAGACCCAGTACTTC.

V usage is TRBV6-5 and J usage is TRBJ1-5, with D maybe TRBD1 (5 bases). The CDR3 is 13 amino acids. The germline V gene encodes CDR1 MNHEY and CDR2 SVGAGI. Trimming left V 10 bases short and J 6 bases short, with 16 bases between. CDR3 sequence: CATSREKGQPQHF. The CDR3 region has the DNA TGTGCCACCTCCAGGGAAAAGGGTCAGCCCCAGCATTTT.

The CDR3 loop reads CASSSGGNPYEQYF. The CDR3, as DNA: TGTGCCAGCAGCTCAGGGGGGAATCCCTACGAGCAGTACTTC. The chain employs TRBV7-9 and TRBJ2-7; tentatively, D is TRBD1 (7 bases). The germline V gene has CDR1 SEHNR and CDR2 FQNEAQ (reference sequence). V was trimmed by 4 bases and J by 2 bases, leaving 12 bases between them. The CDR3 length is 14 residues.

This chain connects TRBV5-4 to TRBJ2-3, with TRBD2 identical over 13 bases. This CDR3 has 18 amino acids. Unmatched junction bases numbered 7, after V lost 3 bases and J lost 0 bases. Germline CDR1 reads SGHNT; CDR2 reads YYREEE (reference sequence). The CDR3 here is CASSSGTSGTPSTDTQYF. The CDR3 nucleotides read TGTGCCAGCAGCTCGGGGACTAGCGGGACCCCTAGCACAGATACGCAGTATTTT.

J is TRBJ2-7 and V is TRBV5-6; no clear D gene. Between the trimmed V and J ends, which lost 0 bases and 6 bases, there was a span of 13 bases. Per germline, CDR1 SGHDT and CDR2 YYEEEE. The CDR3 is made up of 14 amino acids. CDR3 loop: CASSLGSFMGEQYF. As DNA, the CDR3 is TGTGCCAGCAGCTTGGGGAGCTTTATGGGCGAGCAGTACTTC.

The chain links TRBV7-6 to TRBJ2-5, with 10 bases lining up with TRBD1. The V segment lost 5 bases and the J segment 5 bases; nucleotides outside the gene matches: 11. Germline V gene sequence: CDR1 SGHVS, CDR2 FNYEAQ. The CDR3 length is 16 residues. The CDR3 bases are TGTGCCAGCAGCCCCGGACAGGGGGTCCTCACGGAGACCCAGTACTTC. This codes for CASSPGQGVLTETQYF. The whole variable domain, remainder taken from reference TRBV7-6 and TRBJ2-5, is GAGVSQSPRYKVTKRGQDVALRCDPISGHVSLYWYRQALGQGPEFLTYFNYEAQQDKSGLPNDRFSAERPEGSISTLTIQRTEQRDSAMYRCASSPGQGVLTETQYFGPGTRLLVL.

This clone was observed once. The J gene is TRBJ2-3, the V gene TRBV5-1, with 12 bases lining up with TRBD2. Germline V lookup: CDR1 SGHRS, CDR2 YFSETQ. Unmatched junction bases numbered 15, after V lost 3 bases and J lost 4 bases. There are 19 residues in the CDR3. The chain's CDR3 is CASSCLFLAGGTWADTQYF. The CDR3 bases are TGCGCCAGCAGCTGTTTATTTCTAGCGGGAGGGACTTGGGCAGATACGCAGTATTTT.

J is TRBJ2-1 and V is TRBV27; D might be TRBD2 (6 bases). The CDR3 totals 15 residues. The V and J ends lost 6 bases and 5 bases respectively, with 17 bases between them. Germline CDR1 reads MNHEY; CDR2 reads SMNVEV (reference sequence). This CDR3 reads CASRPNRSGNNEQFF. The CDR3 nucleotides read TGTGCCAGCAGACCGAACCGTAGCGGTAACAATGAGCAGTTCTTC.

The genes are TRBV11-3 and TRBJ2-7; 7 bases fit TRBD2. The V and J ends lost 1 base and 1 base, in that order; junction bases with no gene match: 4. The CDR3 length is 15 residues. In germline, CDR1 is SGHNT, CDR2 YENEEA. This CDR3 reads CASSLGGGSSYEQYV. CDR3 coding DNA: TGTGCCAGCAGCTTAGGAGGCGGGAGTTCCTACGAGCAGTACGTC.

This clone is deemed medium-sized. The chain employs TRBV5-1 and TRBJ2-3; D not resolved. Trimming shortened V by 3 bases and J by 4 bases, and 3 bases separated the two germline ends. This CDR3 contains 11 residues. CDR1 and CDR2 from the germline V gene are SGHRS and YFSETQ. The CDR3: CASSSSDTQYF. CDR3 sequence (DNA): TGCGCCAGCAGCTCATCAGATACGCAGTATTTT.

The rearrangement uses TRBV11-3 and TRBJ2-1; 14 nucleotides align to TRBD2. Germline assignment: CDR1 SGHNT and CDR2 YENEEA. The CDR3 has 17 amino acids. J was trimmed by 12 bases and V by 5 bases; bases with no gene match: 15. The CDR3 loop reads CASSAHRTGLAGVGQFF. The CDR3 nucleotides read TGTGCCAGCAGCGCACACCGAACGGGACTAGCGGGAGTGGGGCAGTTCTTC.

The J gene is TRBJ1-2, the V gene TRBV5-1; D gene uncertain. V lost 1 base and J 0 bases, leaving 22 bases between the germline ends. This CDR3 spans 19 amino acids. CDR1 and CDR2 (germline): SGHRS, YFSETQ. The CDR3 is CASSLTPGSSNTPNYGYTF. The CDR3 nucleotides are TGCGCCAGCAGCTTGACCCCGGGGTCCAGCAATACTCCTAACTATGGCTACACCTTC.

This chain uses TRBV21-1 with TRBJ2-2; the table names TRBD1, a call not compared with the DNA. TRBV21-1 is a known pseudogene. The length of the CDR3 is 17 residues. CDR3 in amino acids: CASSKGWDREDTGELFF. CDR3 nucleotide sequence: TGTGCCAGCAGCAAAGGCTGGGACAGGGAAGACACCGGGGAGCTGTTTTTT.

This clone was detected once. CDR3 residues: CASSLQGRRNTGELFF. The CDR3 DNA follows: TGTGCCAGCAGCTTACAAGGGAGGCGTAACACCGGGGAGCTGTTTTTT. V is TRBV7-6 and J is TRBJ2-2; D may be TRBD2 (6 bases). There are 16 residues in the CDR3. Germline loops: CDR1 SGHVS, CDR2 FNYEAQ. V shed 2 bases and J shed 2 bases, with 12 bases lying between them.

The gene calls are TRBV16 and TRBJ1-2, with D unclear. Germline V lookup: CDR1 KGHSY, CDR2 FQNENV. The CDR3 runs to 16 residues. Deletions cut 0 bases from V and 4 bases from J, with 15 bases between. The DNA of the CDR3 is TGTGCCAGCAGCCAATCAGCAGTTCCATCGGGCTATGGCTACACCTTC. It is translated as CASSQSAVPSGYGYTF.

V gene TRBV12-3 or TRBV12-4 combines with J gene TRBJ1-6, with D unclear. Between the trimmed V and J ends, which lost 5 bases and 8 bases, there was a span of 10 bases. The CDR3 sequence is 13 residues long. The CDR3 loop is CASSRKRDSPLHF. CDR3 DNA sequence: TGTGCCAGCAGTCGGAAACGGGATTCACCCCTCCACTTT.

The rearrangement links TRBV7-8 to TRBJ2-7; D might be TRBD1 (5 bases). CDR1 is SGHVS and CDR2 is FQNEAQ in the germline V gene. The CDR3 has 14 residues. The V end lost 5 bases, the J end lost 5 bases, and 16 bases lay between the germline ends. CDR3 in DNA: TGTGCCAGCAGCCGGACATTAGGTTTCGACGAGCAGTACTTC. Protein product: CASSRTLGFDEQYF. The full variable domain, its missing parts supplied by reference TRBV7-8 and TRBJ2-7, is GAGVSQSPRYKVAKRGQDVALRCDPISGHVSLFWYQQALGQGPEFLTYFQNEAQLDKSGLPSDRFFAERPEGSVSTLKIQRTQQEDSAVYLCASSRTLGFDEQYFGPGTRLTVT.

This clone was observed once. This CDR3 is CASSQAPDRGNTEAFF. CDR3 DNA: TGCGCCAGCAGCCAAGCTCCAGACAGAGGGAACACTGAAGCTTTCTTT. This rearrangement joins TRBV4-3 to TRBJ1-1; TRBD1 is a possible D gene (5 bases). V lost 1 base to trimming and J lost 1 base, with 13 bases between them. The CDR3 totals 16 residues. The germline CDR1 and CDR2 sequences are LGHNA and YSLEER.

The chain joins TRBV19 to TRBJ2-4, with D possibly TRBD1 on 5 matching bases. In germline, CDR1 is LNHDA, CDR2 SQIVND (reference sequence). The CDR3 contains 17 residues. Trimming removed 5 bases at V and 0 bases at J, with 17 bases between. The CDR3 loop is CASSSPDTFSAKNIQYF. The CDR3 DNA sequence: TGTGCCAGTAGTTCCCCGGACACCTTTTCAGCCAAAAACATTCAGTACTTC.

The CDR3 loop reads CASSYSWTSGSNEQFF. In DNA form, the CDR3 reads TGTGCCAGCAGTTACTCTTGGACTAGCGGGAGTAATGAGCAGTTCTTC. V and J are TRBV6-2 or TRBV6-3 and TRBJ2-1; 13 nucleotides align to TRBD2. Germline V lookup: CDR1 MNHEY, CDR2 SVGEGT. V trimming: 0 bases; J trimming: 7 bases; junction bases outside the gene matches: 3. The CDR3 extends over 16 amino acids.

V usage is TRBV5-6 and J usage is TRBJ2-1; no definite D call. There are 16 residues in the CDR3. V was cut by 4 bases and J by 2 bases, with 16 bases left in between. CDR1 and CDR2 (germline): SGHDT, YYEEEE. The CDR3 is CASSLRRVLTYNEQFF. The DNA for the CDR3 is TGTGCCAGCAGCCTAAGACGGGTTTTAACCTACAATGAGCAGTTCTTC.

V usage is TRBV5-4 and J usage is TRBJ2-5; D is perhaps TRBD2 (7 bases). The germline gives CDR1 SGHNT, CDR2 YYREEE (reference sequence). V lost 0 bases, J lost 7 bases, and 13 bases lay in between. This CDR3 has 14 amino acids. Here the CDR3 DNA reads TGTGCCAGCAGCTTGGAGGGGGGGCTGGGGACCCAGTACTTC. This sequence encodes CASSLEGGLGTQYF.

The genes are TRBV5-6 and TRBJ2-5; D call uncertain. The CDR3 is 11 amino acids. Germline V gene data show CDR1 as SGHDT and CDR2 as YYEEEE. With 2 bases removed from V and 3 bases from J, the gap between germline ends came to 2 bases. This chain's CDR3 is CASSFEETQYF. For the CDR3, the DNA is TGTGCCAGCAGCTTCGAAGAGACCCAGTACTTC.